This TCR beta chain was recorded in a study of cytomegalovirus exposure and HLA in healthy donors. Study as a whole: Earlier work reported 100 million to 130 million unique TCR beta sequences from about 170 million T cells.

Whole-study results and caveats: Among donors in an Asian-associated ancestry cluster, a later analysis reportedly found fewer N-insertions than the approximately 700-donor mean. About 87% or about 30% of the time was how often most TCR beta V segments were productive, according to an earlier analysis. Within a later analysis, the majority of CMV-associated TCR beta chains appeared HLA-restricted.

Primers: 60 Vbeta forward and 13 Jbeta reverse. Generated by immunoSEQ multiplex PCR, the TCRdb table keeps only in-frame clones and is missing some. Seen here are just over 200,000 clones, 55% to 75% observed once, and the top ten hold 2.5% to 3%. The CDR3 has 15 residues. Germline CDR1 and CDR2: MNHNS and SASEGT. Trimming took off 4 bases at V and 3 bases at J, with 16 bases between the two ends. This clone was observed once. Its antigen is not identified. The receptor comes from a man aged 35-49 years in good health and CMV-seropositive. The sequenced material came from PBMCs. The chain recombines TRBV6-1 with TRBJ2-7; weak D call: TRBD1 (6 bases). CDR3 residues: CASSGNRAQDYEQYF. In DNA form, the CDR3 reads TGTGCCAGCAGTGGAAACAGGGCGCAGGACTACGAGCAGTACTTC.